These 5 T cell receptor beta chains originate from one sample sequenced in a study of blood T cell repertoires in COVID-19. Sequencing was performed with immunoSEQ multiplex PCR; in TCRdb, only in-frame clones are kept and a portion is missing. The table records under 250,000 clones, approximately 91% of them present only once. The sequenced sample was peripheral blood. The receptor source for this set is a woman aged 40-49 years with acute or convalescent COVID-19.

V is TRBV3-1 (or the pseudogene TRBV3-2) and J is TRBJ1-6; D is ambiguous. V lost 7 bases to trimming and J lost 7 bases, with 8 bases between them. CDR3 length: 12 residues. Germline CDR1 reads LGHDT; CDR2 reads YNNKEL (reference sequence). The CDR3 protein is CASTRPNSPLHF. DNA for the CDR3: TGTGCCAGCACCCGTCCCAATTCACCCCTCCACTTT.

The rearrangement joins TRBV5-1 to TRBJ1-1, with a possible D match to TRBD1 (6 bases). V gave up 4 bases and J gave up 3 bases, with 19 bases separating them. The CDR3 length is 16 residues. Germline V gives CDR1 SGHRS, CDR2 YFSETQ. The CDR3 loop is CASSPGTTGAYTEAFF. CDR3 bases: TGCGCCAGCAGCCCCGGGACAACCGGGGCGTACACTGAAGCTTTCTTT.

Here the CDR3 DNA reads TGTGCCAGCAGTCTCTCAGGGGACCACACCTTC. It is translated as CASSLSGDHTF. The chain recombines TRBV12-3 or TRBV12-4 with TRBJ1-2; D is perhaps TRBD1 (6 bases). Trimming shortened V by 5 bases and J by 12 bases, and 13 bases separated the two germline ends. The CDR3 covers 11 residues.

DNA for the CDR3: TGTGCCAGCAGCCGTATGACAGGGGGCGGCTACGAGCAGTACGTC. Encoded protein: CASSRMTGGGYEQYV. This chain connects TRBV7-8 to TRBJ2-7; 10 bases are shared with TRBD1. Germline V gene data show CDR1 as SGHVS and CDR2 as FQNEAQ. The junction had 7 bases not matched to a gene; V was cut back by 5 bases and J by 3 bases. The CDR3 runs to 15 residues.

This clone showed up just a few times. The chain is built from TRBV6-1 and TRBJ1-2; no definite D call. V shed 1 base and J shed 2 bases, with 5 bases lying between them. The CDR3 consists of 13 residues. Germline V gene sequence: CDR1 MNHNS, CDR2 SASEGT. This CDR3 reads CASSEVANYGYTF. The CDR3 DNA is TGTGCCAGCAGTGAAGTCGCGAACTATGGCTACACCTTC.